This record covers a single TCR beta chain. The sample is drawn from a study of blood T cell repertoires in COVID-19. Study at large: T cells, B-cell-depleted T cells, or PBMCs supplied cDNA or gDNA.

As handled by the study authors: For nucleated cells, counts were estimated from reference gene primer amplification. Data came from immunoSEQ multiplex PCR; TCRdb stores just in-frame clones and leaves some out. D and trimming were read from the DNA, whereas the V and J calls and clone size are those reported in that table. The sample lists about 100,000 clones, about 86% occurring once. From germline, CDR1 is LGHDT and CDR2 YNNKEL (reference sequence). The V and J ends lost 0 bases and 1 base respectively, with 6 bases between them. The CDR3 consists of 14 residues. The receptor was isolated from a woman aged 55 to 70 in a cohort sampled during active or convalescent COVID-19. The specimen sequenced was peripheral blood. The chain joins TRBV3-1 (or the pseudogene TRBV3-2) to TRBJ1-1; a possible D gene is TRBD1 (5 bases). The DNA of the CDR3 is TGTGCCAGCAGCCAAGACGGGGGGAACACTGAAGCTTTCTTT. Translated: CASSQDGGNTEAFF.